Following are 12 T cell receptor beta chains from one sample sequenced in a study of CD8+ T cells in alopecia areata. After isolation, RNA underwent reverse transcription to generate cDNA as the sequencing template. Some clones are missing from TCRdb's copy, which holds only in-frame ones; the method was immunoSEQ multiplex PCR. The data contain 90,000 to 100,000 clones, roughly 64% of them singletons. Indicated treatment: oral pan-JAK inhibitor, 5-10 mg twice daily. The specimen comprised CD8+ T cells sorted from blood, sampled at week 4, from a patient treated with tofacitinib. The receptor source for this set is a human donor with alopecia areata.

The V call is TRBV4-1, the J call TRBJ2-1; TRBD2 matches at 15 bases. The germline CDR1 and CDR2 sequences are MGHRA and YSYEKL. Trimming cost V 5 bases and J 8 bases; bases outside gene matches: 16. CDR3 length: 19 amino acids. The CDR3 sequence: CASSIRLPGLAGGKYEQFF. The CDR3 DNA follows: TGCGCCAGCAGCATACGTCTGCCGGGACTAGCGGGAGGAAAATATGAGCAGTTCTTC.

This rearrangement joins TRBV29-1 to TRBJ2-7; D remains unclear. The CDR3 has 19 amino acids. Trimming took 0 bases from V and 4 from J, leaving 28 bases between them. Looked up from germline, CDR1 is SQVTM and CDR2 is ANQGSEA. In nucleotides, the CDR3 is TGCAGCGTTGAAGACCAACCTTACTCTGTGGCAGGTGTGGGGTACGAGCAGTACTTC. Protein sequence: CSVEDQPYSVAGVGYEQYF.

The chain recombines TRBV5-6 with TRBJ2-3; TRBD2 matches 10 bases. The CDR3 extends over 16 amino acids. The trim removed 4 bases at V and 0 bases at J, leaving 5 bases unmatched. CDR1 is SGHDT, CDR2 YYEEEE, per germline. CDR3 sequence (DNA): TGTGCCAGCAGCCATAGCGGGAGGACTAGCACAGATACGCAGTATTTT. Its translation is CASSHSGRTSTDTQYF.

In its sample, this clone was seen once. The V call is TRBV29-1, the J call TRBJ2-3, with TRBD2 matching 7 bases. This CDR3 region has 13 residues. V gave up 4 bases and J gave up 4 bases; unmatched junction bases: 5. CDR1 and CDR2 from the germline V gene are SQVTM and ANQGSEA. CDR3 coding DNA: TGCAGCGTTGGTGCGGGAGTAGCAGATACGCAGTATTTT. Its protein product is CSVGAGVADTQYF.

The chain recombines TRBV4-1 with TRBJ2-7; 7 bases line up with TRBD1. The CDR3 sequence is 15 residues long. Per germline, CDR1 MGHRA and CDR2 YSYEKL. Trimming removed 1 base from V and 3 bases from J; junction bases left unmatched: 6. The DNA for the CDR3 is TGCGCCAGCAGCCAAGGTTACGGGACAGACTACGAGCAGTACTTC. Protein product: CASSQGYGTDYEQYF.

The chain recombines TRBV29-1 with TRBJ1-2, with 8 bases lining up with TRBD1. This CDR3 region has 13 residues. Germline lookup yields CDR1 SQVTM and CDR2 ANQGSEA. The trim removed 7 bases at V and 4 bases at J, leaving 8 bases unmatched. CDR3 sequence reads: CSDTGGSGYGYTF. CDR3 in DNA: TGCAGCGACACAGGGGGAAGTGGCTATGGCTACACCTTC.

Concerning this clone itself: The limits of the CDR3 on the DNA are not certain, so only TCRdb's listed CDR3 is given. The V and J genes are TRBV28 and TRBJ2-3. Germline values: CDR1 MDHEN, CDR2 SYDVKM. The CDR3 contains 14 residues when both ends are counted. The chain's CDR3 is CASSSSLLTDTQYF.

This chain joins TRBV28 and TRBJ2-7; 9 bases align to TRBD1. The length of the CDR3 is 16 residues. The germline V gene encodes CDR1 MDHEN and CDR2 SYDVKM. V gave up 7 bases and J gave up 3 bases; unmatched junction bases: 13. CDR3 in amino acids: CASIYQLRDRDYEQYF. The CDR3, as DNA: TGTGCCAGCATCTACCAATTAAGGGACAGGGACTACGAGCAGTACTTC.

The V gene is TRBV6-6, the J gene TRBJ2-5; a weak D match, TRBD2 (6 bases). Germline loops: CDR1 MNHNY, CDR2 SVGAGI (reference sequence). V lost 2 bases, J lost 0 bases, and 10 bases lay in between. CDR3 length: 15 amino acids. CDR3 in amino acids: CASSYGRLYQETQYF. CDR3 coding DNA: TGTGCCAGCAGTTACGGGAGGCTGTACCAAGAGACCCAGTACTTC.

The CDR3 nucleotides are TGTGCCAGCAGTTATGAAGGGGGCGTTGATGGCTACACCTTC. Its protein is CASSYEGGVDGYTF. The rearrangement uses TRBV6-5 and TRBJ1-2; TRBD1 aligns across 7 bases. Germline CDR1 and CDR2: MNHEY and SVGAGI. V was clipped by 3 bases and J by 6 bases; unmatched bases: 7. The CDR3 runs 14 residues.

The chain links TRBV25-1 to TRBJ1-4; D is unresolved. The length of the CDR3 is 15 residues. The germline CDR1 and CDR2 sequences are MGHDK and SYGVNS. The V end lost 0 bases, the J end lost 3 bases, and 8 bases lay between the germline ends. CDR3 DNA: TGTGCCAGCAGTGAATATTGGGGTTCTAATGAAAAACTGTTTTTT. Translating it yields CASSEYWGSNEKLFF.

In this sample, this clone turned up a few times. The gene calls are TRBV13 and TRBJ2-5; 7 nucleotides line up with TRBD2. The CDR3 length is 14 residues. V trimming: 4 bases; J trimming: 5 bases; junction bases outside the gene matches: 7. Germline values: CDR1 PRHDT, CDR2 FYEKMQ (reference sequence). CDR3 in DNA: TGTGCCAGCAGCTCCCGACTAGCTGGTGAGACCCAGTACTTC. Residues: CASSSRLAGETQYF.